Below, one T cell receptor beta chain is given with its context. The treatment was: oral pan-JAK inhibitor, 5-10 mg twice daily. cDNA reverse transcribed from extracted RNA served as the sequencing template. Using immunoSEQ multiplex PCR, the repertoire was profiled, and TCRdb retains in-frame clones only, with some absent. The repertoire has about 190,000 clones, around 56% of them found once; the top ten carry around 0.7%. This sample stems from a study of CD8+ T cells in alopecia areata. Study as a whole: Disease severity was quantified as SALT score of affected scalp area.

The TCR originated in a human donor with alopecia areata. Sequenced here: CD4+ T cells sorted from blood, sampled at week 4, from a patient treated with tofacitinib.

Here the CDR3 DNA reads TGCGCCAGCAGCCCCCAGGGGGTAAATGAAAAACTGTTTTTT. Translating it yields CASSPQGVNEKLFF. The rearrangement links TRBV5-1 to TRBJ1-4; TRBD1 aligns across 7 bases. Unmatched junction bases numbered 5, after V lost 4 bases and J lost 5 bases. The CDR3 runs to 14 residues. The germline V gene encodes CDR1 SGHRS and CDR2 YFSETQ.